Sequencing of this TCR beta chain was carried out in a study of T cell changes during pregnancy in multiple sclerosis. The CDR3 totals 14 residues. From germline, CDR1 is SGHRS and CDR2 YFSETQ. V shed 4 bases and J 5 bases; nucleotides not matched to a gene: 8. This table comes from immunoSEQ multiplex PCR, and its TCRdb copy is limited to in-frame clones, with some not included. The sample contains roughly 69,000 clones, roughly 91% of which appear only once. V and J are TRBV5-1 and TRBJ2-7, with TRBD1 identical over 8 bases. The source of this sequence is a female donor in good health, enrolled as a control in a pregnancy study. The input for sequencing was CD4+ T cells from peripheral blood mononuclear cells, taken in the third trimester of pregnancy. CDR3 nucleotide sequence: TGCGCCAGCAGCATAGACAGGGGATATGACGAGCAGTACTTC. Its protein is CASSIDRGYDEQYF.